This TCR beta chain was recorded in a study of T-cell reconstitution after alpha-beta-depleted transplantation in children. CDR3 size: 12 residues. Trimming removed 2 bases from V and 4 bases from J, with 5 bases in between. As it was prepared, the TCRbeta library received unique molecular identifiers. A single record per CDR3 protein comes from TCRdb applying MiXCR to the PCR reads. The sample includes hundreds of thousands of distinct CDR3 sequences, about a sixth of them seen just once. This clonotype was counted between two and nine times. This rearrangement joins TRBV12-3 or TRBV12-4 to TRBJ1-2; unclear D gene. The sequence came from a human donor who donated a stem cell graft to a child with acute lymphoblastic leukemia. Sequenced here: PBMCs from the stem cell graft donor, sampled from the stem cell graft. In DNA form, the CDR3 reads TGTGCCAGCAGTTTACGGCCCTATGGCTACACCTTC. Protein sequence: CASSLRPYGYTF.